This T cell receptor (beta chain) came from a study of CD8 T cells in ankylosing spondylitis. One entry per CDR3 protein, called by TCRdb with MiXCR from the 5' RACE reads. Of about 160,000 distinct CDR3 sequences in the sample, around 19% were seen once. This clonotype was picked up many times. The V and J ends lost 8 bases and 8 bases respectively, with 13 bases between them. Per the germline V gene, CDR1 is ENHRY and CDR2 is SYGVKD. The CDR3 is made up of 12 amino acids. Specimen: blood, either unsorted or a sorted T cell fraction (not recorded which). This sequence was found in a male donor with ankylosing spondylitis or in good health (not recorded which). The J gene is TRBJ2-1, the V gene TRBV10-3, with D possibly being TRBD1 (5 bases). The CDR3, as DNA: TGTGCCATCCAAGGGCAGGGCTATGAGCAGTTCTTC. Amino acid sequence: CAIQGQGYEQFF.